The clone carrying this T cell receptor (beta chain) was seen a single time. What it recognizes is unknown. Germline V CDR1 and CDR2: MNHNS, SASEGT. Germline trimming cut 3 bases from V and 5 bases from J; bases unmatched to any gene: 4. There are 14 residues in the CDR3. The protocol was immunoSEQ multiplex PCR, while the TCRdb copy is restricted to in-frame clones and leaves out a portion. This table holds under 400,000 clones, 88% found once. The donors were part of the approximately 130-subject validation cohort, which stood apart from the roughly 670-subject first cohort. This record comes from a study of cytomegalovirus exposure and HLA in healthy donors. General study results and limits: Most TCR sequences showed up rarely, but some public TCRs showed up in many donors. The authors confirmed in vitro that a few CMV-associated chains were specific for CMV antigens.

V gene TRBV6-1 combines with J gene TRBJ2-3; 8 positions agree with TRBD1. The TCR comes from a man aged 30 to 45 in good health and CMV-seronegative. The sequenced sample was PBMCs. This chain's CDR3 is CASSDRGPGDTQYF. CDR3 nucleotides: TGTGCCAGCAGTGACAGGGGGCCCGGAGATACGCAGTATTTT.